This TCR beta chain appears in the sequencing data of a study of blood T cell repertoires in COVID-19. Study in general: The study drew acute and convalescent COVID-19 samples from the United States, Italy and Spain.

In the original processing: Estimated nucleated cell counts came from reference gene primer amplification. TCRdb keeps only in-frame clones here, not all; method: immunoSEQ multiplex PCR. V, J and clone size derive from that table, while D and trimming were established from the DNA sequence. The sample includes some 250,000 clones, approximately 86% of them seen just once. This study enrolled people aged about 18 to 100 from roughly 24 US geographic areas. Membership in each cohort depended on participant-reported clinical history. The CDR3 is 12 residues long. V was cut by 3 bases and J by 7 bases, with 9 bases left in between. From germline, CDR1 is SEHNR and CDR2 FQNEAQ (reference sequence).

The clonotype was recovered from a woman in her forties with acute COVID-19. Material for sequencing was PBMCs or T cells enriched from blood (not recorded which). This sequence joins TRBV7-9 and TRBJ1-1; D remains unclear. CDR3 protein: CASSFTGNEAFF. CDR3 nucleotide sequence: TGTGCCAGCAGCTTCACGGGGAATGAAGCTTTCTTT.